Listed below are T cell receptor beta chains from one sample, sequenced in a study of T cell repertoires in cytomegalovirus infection. TCRdb re-called the reads through MiXCR, storing one row per CDR3 protein. The repertoire holds 310,000 or so distinct CDR3 sequences, with roughly 23% as singletons. The sequenced sample consisted of PBMCs. These receptor sequences come from a human donor in good health (CMV status not recorded). Some clones in this sample may be carry-over from other donors' samples. CDR3s include the opening cysteine and the closing phenylalanine or tryptophan. The order of the fields is D gene, clone size, J gene, V gene, CDR3 protein, CDR3 DNA. The D gene is left open where the match is weak. Some rows have no size entry. The others give once, few or many, or a class for an expanded clone.

. . TRBJ1-5 TRBV12-3/TRBV12-4 CASSPRGHDQPQHF TGTGCCAGCAGTCCAAGGGGTCACGACCAGCCCCAGCATTTT
. many TRBJ1-1 TRBV7-2 CASSFFPGLNTEAFF TGTGCCAGCAGCTTTTTCCCCGGGTTGAACACTGAAGCTTTCTTT
. . TRBJ2-2 TRBV29-1 CSVGVWLANTGELFF TGCAGCGTTGGAGTCTGGCTAGCGAACACCGGGGAGCTGTTTTTT
. . TRBJ1-2 TRBV19 CASSPRQNLYGYTF TGTGCCAGTAGTCCAAGACAGAACCTCTATGGCTACACCTTC
. . TRBJ2-5 TRBV7-2 CAITGNQETQYF TGTGCCATCACGGGAAACCAAGAGACCCAGTACTTC
. . TRBJ2-3 TRBV18 CASLNDGGNTQYF TGTGCCAGCTTAAATGACGGAGGGAATACGCAGTATTTT
. many TRBJ2-7 TRBV7-2 CASSLEGSSSSSQQYF TGTGCCAGCAGCTTAGAGGGGTCCAGTTCCTCTAGTCAGCAGTACTTC
. many TRBJ2-1 TRBV7-3 CASSLTFGGRYNEQFF TGTGCCAGCAGCTTAACATTTGGGGGCCGTTACAATGAGCAGTTCTTC
TRBD1 many TRBJ2-5 TRBV7-2 CASSPLRQGQETQYF TGTGCCAGCAGCCCCCTCCGACAGGGGCAAGAGACCCAGTACTTC
TRBD1 . TRBJ1-2 TRBV27 CASSLTGQGTYGYTF TGTGCCAGCAGTTTAACGGGACAGGGAACCTATGGCTACACCTTC
TRBD1 few TRBJ1-6 TRBV7-9 CASSGRDRAPLHF TGTGCCAGCAGCGGACGGGACAGGGCTCCCCTCCACTTT
. . TRBJ1-2 TRBV6-5 CASSYPRGDGYTF TGTGCCAGCAGTTACCCCCGGGGAGATGGCTACACCTTC
. . TRBJ1-2 TRBV19 CATGTTANYGYTF TGTGCCACCGGGACAACGGCTAACTATGGCTACACCTTC
. . TRBJ1-2 TRBV7-3 CASSLTAGTNSYGYTF TGTGCCAGCAGCTTAACGGCTGGGACTAACTCCTATGGCTACACCTTC
TRBD2 many TRBJ2-3 TRBV11-2 CASSFTGGLSTDTQYF TGTGCCAGCAGCTTCACGGGGGGTCTGAGCACAGATACGCAGTATTTT
. . TRBJ1-6 TRBV20-1 CSAILLRNNSPLHF TGCAGTGCTATATTATTACGGAATAATTCACCCCTCCACTTT
. . TRBJ2-2 TRBV20-1 CSAAKGGSAGELFF TGCAGTGCCGCGAAAGGGGGGTCGGCCGGGGAGCTGTTTTTT
. . TRBJ1-6 TRBV20-1 CSARDLGYGNNSPLHF TGCAGTGCTAGAGATCTCGGGTATGGGAATAATTCACCCCTCCACTTT
TRBD2 . TRBJ2-2 TRBV6-6 CASRTSGGRADTGELFF TGTGCCAGCAGGACTAGCGGGGGGCGGGCGGACACCGGGGAGCTGTTTTTT
TRBD1 . TRBJ1-5 TRBV5-6 CASSLITGDQPQHF TGTGCCAGCAGCTTGATTACAGGGGATCAGCCCCAGCATTTT
TRBD2 . TRBJ2-3 TRBV29-1 CSLGTSGGTQYF TGCAGCCTCGGGACTAGCGGGGGCACGCAGTATTTT
. . TRBJ2-7 TRBV29-1 CSGVTDSSYEQYF TGCAGCGGGGTTACAGATAGCTCCTACGAGCAGTACTTC
TRBD2 . TRBJ2-3 TRBV5-5 CASSFRLAGGRTDTQYF TGTGCCAGCAGCTTCCGACTAGCGGGAGGTCGGACAGATACGCAGTATTTT
TRBD1 . TRBJ2-5 TRBV28 CASSRGLKSFLTQYF TGTGCCAGCAGCAGGGGGCTAAAGTCGTTTTTGACCCAGTACTTC
. . TRBJ1-2 TRBV2 CASRTDYGYTF TGTGCCAGCAGGACTGATTATGGCTACACCTTC
. medium-sized TRBJ1-1 TRBV7-2 CASTPRVNTEAFF TGTGCCAGCACCCCTAGGGTGAACACTGAAGCTTTCTTT
. . TRBJ1-1 TRBV29-1 CSVPKEQNTEAFF TGCAGCGTTCCCAAGGAACAGAACACTGAAGCTTTCTTT
. once TRBJ1-2 TRBV25-1 CASSPMGQVYGYTF TGTGCCAGCAGTCCAATGGGACAAGTCTATGGCTACACCTTC
. . TRBJ2-5 TRBV6-5 CASSYIQTQYF TGTGCCAGCAGTTACATCCAGACCCAGTACTTC
. few TRBJ2-5 TRBV11-2 CASTPGAETQYF TGTGCCAGCACCCCCGGGGCGGAGACCCAGTACTTC
. few TRBJ2-3 TRBV10-3 CAISEGIGGTDTQYF TGTGCCATCAGTGAGGGTATCGGGGGAACAGATACGCAGTATTTT
. . TRBJ1-1 TRBV28 CASSSLGVGGTEAFF TGTGCCAGCAGCTCTCTTGGGGTTGGGGGCACTGAAGCTTTCTTT
TRBD2 . TRBJ2-3 TRBV11-2 CASSFSGGGRDTQYF TGTGCCAGCAGCTTCTCGGGGGGGGGCCGGGATACGCAGTATTTT
. many TRBJ1-1 TRBV7-3 CASSFLGGLNTEAFF TGTGCCAGCAGCTTCTTAGGGGGGTTGAACACTGAAGCTTTCTTT
. few TRBJ2-7 TRBV11-3 CASSLDTRSYEQYF TGTGCCAGCAGCCTTGACACCCGTTCCTACGAGCAGTACTTC
TRBD2 . TRBJ2-1 TRBV20-1 CSGLAGKHNEQFF TGCAGTGGACTAGCGGGGAAACACAATGAGCAGTTCTTC
. few TRBJ2-5 TRBV10-3 CATSSPETQYF TGTGCCACGTCAAGTCCGGAGACCCAGTACTTC
TRBD1 . TRBJ1-1 TRBV28 CASSLFGTGMEAFF TGTGCCAGCAGTTTATTTGGGACAGGTATGGAAGCTTTCTTT
. . TRBJ1-4 TRBV6-5 CASSYSKYPDVEKLFF TGTGCCAGCAGTTACTCGAAGTACCCCGACGTCGAAAAACTGTTTTTT
TRBD1 . TRBJ2-2 TRBV23-1 CASSSEQGDRVNTGELFF TGCGCCAGCAGCAGCGAACAGGGGGATCGTGTAAACACCGGGGAGCTGTTTTTT
. . TRBJ2-1 TRBV6-2/TRBV6-3 CASSLTYYNEQFF TGTGCCAGCAGCCTGACTTATTACAATGAGCAGTTCTTC
. few TRBJ2-5 TRBV3-1 CASYSHHSGETQYF TGTGCCAGCTACTCTCACCACTCGGGAGAGACCCAGTACTTC
. once TRBJ2-1 TRBV6-4 CASSDWPATYNEQFF TGTGCCAGCAGTGATTGGCCAGCCACCTACAATGAGCAGTTCTTC
. many TRBJ1-4 TRBV7-2 CASSLDGPDGGLFF TGTGCCAGCAGCTTAGATGGCCCCGACGGGGGACTGTTTTTT
TRBD1 many TRBJ1-2 TRBV25-1 CASSERQGLYGYTF TGTGCCAGCAGTGAGCGACAGGGGCTCTATGGCTACACCTTC
TRBD2 . TRBJ2-2 TRBV12-3/TRBV12-4 CASTLGGGANTGELFF TGTGCCAGCACCCTCGGGGGGGGCGCGAACACCGGGGAGCTGTTTTTT
. many TRBJ2-1 TRBV24-1 CATTYGVDTFF TGTGCCACCACGTACGGGGTCGATACGTTCTTC
TRBD2 . TRBJ2-5 TRBV12-3/TRBV12-4 CASSATSGGQETQYF TGTGCCAGCAGCGCAACTAGCGGGGGACAAGAGACCCAGTACTTC
. few TRBJ1-2 TRBV6-5 CASSSQGLGGYTF TGTGCCAGCAGTTCCCAGGGGCTTGGTGGCTACACCTTC
TRBD1 . TRBJ1-2 TRBV12-5 CASGQTGGLNYGYTF TGTGCTAGTGGCCAAACAGGGGGGTTAAACTATGGCTACACCTTC
. few TRBJ1-1 TRBV29-1 CSVCHGQCQAEAFF TGCAGCGTTTGCCACGGACAGTGCCAGGCTGAAGCTTTCTTT
. many TRBJ1-5 TRBV7-2 CASSSSLGGGNQPQHF TGTGCCAGCAGCTCAAGCCTTGGGGGTGGGAATCAGCCCCAGCATTTT
. . TRBJ1-6 TRBV18 CASSPVDRSPLHF TGTGCCAGCTCACCGGTCGACAGGTCACCCCTCCACTTT
. . TRBJ2-3 TRBV7-8 CASSLRGRPDTQYF TGTGCCAGCAGCTTACGGGGAAGACCAGATACGCAGTATTTT
. few TRBJ2-3 TRBV10-3 CATRDSSTDTQYF TGTGCCACGAGGGACTCTAGCACAGATACGCAGTATTTT
. few TRBJ1-1 TRBV11-2 CASSLDRTEAFF TGTGCCAGCAGCTTAGACCGGACTGAAGCTTTCTTT
. . TRBJ1-1 TRBV20-1 CSARKQALLTEAFF TGCAGTGCCCGCAAGCAGGCCCTTCTCACTGAAGCTTTCTTT
. few TRBJ2-3 TRBV19 CASSITGSLTDTQYF TGTGCCAGTAGTATCACAGGGTCCCTCACAGATACGCAGTATTTT
. many TRBJ2-5 TRBV7-2 CASILVGAASETQYF TGTGCCAGCATCCTAGTGGGAGCGGCAAGCGAGACCCAGTACTTC
. few TRBJ2-1 TRBV11-2 CASSLGLGEQFF TGTGCCAGCAGCTTAGGTCTCGGTGAGCAGTTCTTC